This paragraph covers one T cell receptor beta chain sequence. Time point given: pretreatment peripheral blood. Each patient's cancer was a locally advanced or metastatic urothelial carcinoma. Synthetic analogs of TCR templates were spiked into every PCR. Sequencing used immunoSEQ multiplex PCR; TCRdb keeps in-frame clones, though not all of them. This repertoire shows over 100,000 clones, approximately 84% found once; its top ten account for 3.2%. The entry originates in a study of PD-L1 blockade in urothelial cancer. Overall study: Analysis of blood occurred 3 weeks (second dose) and 6 weeks after treatment start. Median blood clonality was roughly 0.072, with 80,000 to 100,000 unique TCRs.

Germline V gene sequence: CDR1 MNHNS, CDR2 SASEGT. Trimming removed 3 bases at V and 0 bases at J, with 8 bases between. This CDR3 comprises 14 residues. The chain uses TRBV6-1 and TRBJ1-1; no reliable D call. The material was PBMCs, obtained around atezolizumab (anti-PD-L1) treatment. This TCR was recovered from a man between 45 and 60 years old with urothelial cancer. The CDR3 DNA reads TGTGCCAGCAGTGATGGGCCCATGAACACTGAAGCTTTCTTT. This translates into CASSDGPMNTEAFF.